These 3 T cell receptor beta chains came from one sample sequenced in a study of spatial heterogeneity in lung cancer. Study-wide points: Tracking of tumor mutation counts was seen in expanded intratumoral alpha and beta TCR counts.

No antigen is known for these receptors. As to time point: sample taken at primary tumor resection. TCRdb itself ran the 5' RACE reads through MiXCR, one entry per CDR3 protein. The table records approximately 8,000 distinct CDR3 sequences, about 9.3% of them present only once. Sample: lung tumor tissue, taken at surgery. All receptors derive from a male donor with early-stage non-small cell lung cancer.

In this sample, this clonotype turned up many times. The rearrangement links TRBV12-3 or TRBV12-4 to TRBJ1-2; TRBD1 matches at 7 bases. The junction had 3 bases not matched to a gene; V was cut back by 3 bases and J by 5 bases. The CDR3 extends over 13 amino acids. The CDR3 is CASSFWDSYGYTF. The DNA for the CDR3 is TGTGCCAGCAGTTTTTGGGACAGTTATGGCTACACCTTC.

This clonotype was seen ten or more times. This chain connects TRBV15 to TRBJ2-1, with 12 bases identical to TRBD2. CDR3 size: 20 residues. The V and J ends lost 1 base and 0 bases, in that order; junction bases with no gene match: 10. The germline gives CDR1 LNHNV, CDR2 YYDKDF (reference sequence). The CDR3 spells CATSRGRGLAGVSSYNEQFF. The CDR3 coding sequence is TGTGCCACCAGCAGAGGTCGGGGACTAGCGGGCGTGAGCTCCTACAATGAGCAGTTCTTC.

This clonotype is medium-sized (0.01 to 0.1%). The V and J genes are TRBV27 and TRBJ2-4; perhaps TRBD2 as D (6 bases). Looked up from germline, CDR1 is MNHEY and CDR2 is SMNVEV (reference sequence). The length of the CDR3 is 17 residues. V shed 3 bases and J shed 0 bases, with 15 bases lying between them. The CDR3 protein is CASSLRAGPIAKNIQYF. The CDR3 DNA sequence: TGTGCCAGCAGTTTGCGTGCGGGGCCTATAGCCAAAAACATTCAGTACTTC.